The text below deals with one TCR beta chain. Its antigen is not yet known. Base quality data are lacking; no much larger clone is found one base away. Relative to germline, V is 6 bases shorter and J is 5 bases shorter, with 13 bases between their ends. The CDR3 measures 13 amino acids from cysteine to phenylalanine. Here the CDR3 DNA is all that survives: 39 bases in frame from base 1. The germline V gene yields MNHNS for CDR1 and SASEGT for CDR2. The instrument given in TCRdb is Illumina NovaSeq 6000. cDNA libraries for TCRalpha and TCRbeta were prepared by 5'RACE using constant-segment primers, with sample barcodes and unique molecular identifiers added. RNA was extracted from every sample with Trizol reagent. Library amplification was performed in two PCR steps, and a second sample barcode and Illumina TruSeq adapters were introduced in the second step. The libraries were sequenced on an Illumina NovaSeq using 2 x 150 bp paired-end reads. The authors' analysis ran thus. Reads were demultiplexed and collapsed into UMI-guided consensus sequences with migec v1.2.7. Using mixcr v2.1.11, the UMI consensuses were aligned to TRA and TRB V and J templates and assembled into clonotypes. A clonotype was counted as expanded or contracted only if both edgeR and NoisET called the change significant, with noise models trained on biological replicates. For edgeR calls, the thresholds were a false discovery rate-adjusted p below 0.01 and a log2 fold-change of 1. As an exploratory analysis of dynamics, max-normalized trajectories of the 1000 most abundant clonotypes were examined by PCA with hierarchical clustering. Each responding clone was given a CD4 or CD8 phenotype based on the CD4+ and CD8+ repertoires, which had been sequenced separately. TCRdb cleaned the public reads at Q25 with fastp, built clones with MiXCR and kept in-frame beta chains. Each CDR3 protein appears once, grouped with its most common genes and DNA. These V and J calls derive from TCRdb rather than the authors' analysis. Across this sample there are around 83,000 distinct CDR3 sequences, with 20% to 25% seen only once. The leading ten clones occupy roughly 39% of the sample.

The record originates from a study of T-cell memory formation after mild COVID-19 (dated by TCRdb to the early 2020s). Context from the whole study: TCR sequence clusters from the two donors were found to be largely donor specific. The cohort comprised two young, previously healthy adult volunteers, one female and one male. Longitudinal TCRalpha and TCRbeta repertoire sequencing tracked T-cell clones expanding and contracting after mild COVID-19 in a couple of donors.

The investigation overall reported the following: The study included only a couple of mild cases, and larger cohorts that include severe cases with pre-infection samples were judged to be necessary. Some responding clones were detected in pre-infection memory, suggesting pre-existing cross-reactive memory T cells joined the SARS-CoV-2 response. From day 15 to 85, contracting clones showed balanced CD4/CD8 phenotypes, whereas a second wave of clones that expanded from day 15 to 37 leaned towards CD4+. Contracting CD4+ clones were found mainly in CM and EM memory subsets, while CD8+ clones were enriched in EMRA. The second-wave clones that peaked on day 37 were not confirmed to be SARS-CoV-2 specific.

PBMCs were isolated by Ficoll-Paque density gradient centrifugation. The sequence derives from a man in his late teens or twenties who had mild COVID-19 (a few samples of this study predate the infection). The sample titles of this study are shuffled in the database, so cell type and time point are left out; the donor was told from shared clones. Input material: PBMCs or a T cell subset sorted from them (not recorded which). The V and J genes are TRBV6-1 and TRBJ1-1; TRBD1 is a possible D gene, resting on 6 matching bases. The CDR3 region: CASSVTGLTEAFF. The nucleotides read TGTGCCAGCAGCGTTACAGGGTTAACTGAAGCTTTCTTT.